Included here is one TCR beta chain sequence, with context. Its cognate antigen is unknown. These data belong to a study of shared clonotypes between healthy human individuals. General study results and limits: The sole specimen, blood, was sampled, and tissue repertoires likely differ.

CDR1 and CDR2 (germline): LNHDA, SQIVND (reference sequence). This CDR3 contains 14 residues. Trimming left V 3 bases short and J 5 bases short, with 14 bases between. Using immunoSEQ multiplex PCR, the repertoire was profiled, and TCRdb retains in-frame clones only, with some absent. Of a few hundred thousand clones listed, around three quarters are singletons. Donors were Caucasian adults residing in Nashville, Tennessee, USA. Without sorting, samples used tens of millions of PBMCs for genomic DNA. This sequence was found in a woman aged 40-49 years in good health. Some clones in this sample may be carry-over from other donors' samples. The chain combines TRBV19 with TRBJ2-7; D unresolved. Sequences were obtained from PBMCs. The CDR3 nucleotides are TGTGCCAGTAGTATGGGCCGGGCCAAGGACGAGCAGTACTTC. The encoded protein is CASSMGRAKDEQYF.